This T cell receptor (beta chain) was sequenced for a study of T cell changes during pregnancy in multiple sclerosis. The length of the CDR3 is 13 residues. Per germline, CDR1 SQVTM and CDR2 ANQGSEA. V was pared by 3 bases and J by 4 bases, with 13 bases between. Generated by immunoSEQ multiplex PCR, the TCRdb table keeps only in-frame clones and is missing some. The sample contains about 22,000 clones, 90% to 95% of which appear only once. V and J are TRBV29-1 and TRBJ2-7, with unresolved D. This clonotype was sampled from a female donor with multiple sclerosis, enrolled in a pregnancy study. This specimen consisted of CD8+ T cells from peripheral blood mononuclear cells, obtained in the third trimester of pregnancy. The chain's CDR3 is CSVDAGSLYEQYF. The DNA of the CDR3 is TGCAGCGTTGATGCCGGGTCGCTTTACGAGCAGTACTTC.